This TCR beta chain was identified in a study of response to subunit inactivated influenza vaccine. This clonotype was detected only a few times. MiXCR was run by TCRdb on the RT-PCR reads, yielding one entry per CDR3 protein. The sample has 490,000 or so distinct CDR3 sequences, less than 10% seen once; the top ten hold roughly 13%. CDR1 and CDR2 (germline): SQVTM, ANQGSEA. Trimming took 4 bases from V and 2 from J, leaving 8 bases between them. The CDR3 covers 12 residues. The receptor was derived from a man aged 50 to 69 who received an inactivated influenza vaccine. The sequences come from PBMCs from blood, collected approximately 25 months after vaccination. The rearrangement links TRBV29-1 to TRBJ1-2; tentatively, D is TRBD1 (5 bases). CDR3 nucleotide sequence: TGCAGCGTTGGATGGGGCAACTATGGCTACACCTTC. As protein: CSVGWGNYGYTF.